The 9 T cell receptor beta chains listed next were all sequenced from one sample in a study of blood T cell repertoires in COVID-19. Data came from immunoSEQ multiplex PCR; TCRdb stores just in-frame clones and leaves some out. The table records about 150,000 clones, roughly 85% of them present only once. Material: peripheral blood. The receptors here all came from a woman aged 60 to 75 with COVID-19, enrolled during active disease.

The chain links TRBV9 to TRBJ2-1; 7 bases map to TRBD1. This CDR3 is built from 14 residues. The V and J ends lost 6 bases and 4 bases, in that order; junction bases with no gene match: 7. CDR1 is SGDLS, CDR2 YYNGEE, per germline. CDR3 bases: TGTGCCAGCAACCCCCAGGGGGATTACAATGAGCAGTTCTTC. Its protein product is CASNPQGDYNEQFF.

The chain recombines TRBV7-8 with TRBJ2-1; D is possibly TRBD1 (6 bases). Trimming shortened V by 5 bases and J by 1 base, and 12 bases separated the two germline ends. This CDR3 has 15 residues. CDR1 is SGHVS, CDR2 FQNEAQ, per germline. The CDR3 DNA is TGTGCCAGCAGCCTGCAGGGGTCGTCCTACAATGAGCAGTTCTTC. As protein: CASSLQGSSYNEQFF.

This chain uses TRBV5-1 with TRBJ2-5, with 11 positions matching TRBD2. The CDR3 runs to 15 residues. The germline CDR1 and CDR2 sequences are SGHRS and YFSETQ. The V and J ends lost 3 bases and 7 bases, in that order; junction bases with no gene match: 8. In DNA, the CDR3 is TGCGCCAGCAGCTCGGGACTAGCGGCTTTAGGGACCCAGTACTTC. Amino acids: CASSSGLAALGTQYF.

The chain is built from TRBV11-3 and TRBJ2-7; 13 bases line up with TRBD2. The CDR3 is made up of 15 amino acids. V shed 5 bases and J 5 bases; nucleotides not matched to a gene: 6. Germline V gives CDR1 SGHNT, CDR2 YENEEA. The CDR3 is CASSIGTSGTHEQYF. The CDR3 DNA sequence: TGTGCCAGCAGCATAGGGACTAGCGGGACCCACGAGCAGTACTTC.

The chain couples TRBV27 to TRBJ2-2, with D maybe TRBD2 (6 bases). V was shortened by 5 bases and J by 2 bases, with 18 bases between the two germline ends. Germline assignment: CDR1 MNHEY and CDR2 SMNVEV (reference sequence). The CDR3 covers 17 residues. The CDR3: CASSATGGGINTGELFF. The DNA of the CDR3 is TGTGCCAGCAGTGCCACAGGAGGCGGGATTAACACCGGGGAGCTGTTTTTT.

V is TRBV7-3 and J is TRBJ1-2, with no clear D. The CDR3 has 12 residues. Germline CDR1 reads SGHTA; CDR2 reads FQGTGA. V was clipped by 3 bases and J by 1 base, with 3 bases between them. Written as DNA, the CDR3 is TGTGCCAGCAGCTTGAGTAACTATGGCTACACCTTC. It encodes CASSLSNYGYTF.

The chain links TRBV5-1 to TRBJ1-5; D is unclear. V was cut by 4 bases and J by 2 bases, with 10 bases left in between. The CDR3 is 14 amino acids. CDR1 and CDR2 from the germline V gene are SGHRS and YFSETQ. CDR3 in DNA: TGCGCCAGCAGCGAGGCCTCAGGCAATCAGCCCCAGCATTTT. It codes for CASSEASGNQPQHF.

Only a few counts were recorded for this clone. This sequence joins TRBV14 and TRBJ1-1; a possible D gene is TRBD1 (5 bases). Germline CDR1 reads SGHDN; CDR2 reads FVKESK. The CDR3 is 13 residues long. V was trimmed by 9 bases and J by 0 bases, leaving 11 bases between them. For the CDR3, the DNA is TGTGCCAGTCTCGGACAAATGAACACTGAAGCTTTCTTT. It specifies CASLGQMNTEAFF. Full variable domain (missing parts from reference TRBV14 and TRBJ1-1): EAGVTQFPSHSVIEKGQTVTLRCDPISGHDNLYWYRRVMGKEIKFLLHFVKESKQDESGMPNNRFLAERTGGTYSTLKVQPAELEDSGVYFCASLGQMNTEAFFGQGTRLTVV.

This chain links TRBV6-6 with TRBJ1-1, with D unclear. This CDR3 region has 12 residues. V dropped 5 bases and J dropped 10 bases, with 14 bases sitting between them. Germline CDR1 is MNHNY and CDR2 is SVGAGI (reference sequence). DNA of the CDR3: TGTGCCAGCAGTCTTCGAGAAGCGGCAGCTTTCTTT. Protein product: CASSLREAAAFF.